This T cell receptor beta chain was sequenced for a study of identical twins' blood T cells. Looking at the study overall: Roughly 50 million reads came from about 12 libraries, six alpha, six beta. Broader study findings: Twin similarity might stem from environmental factors, not only genetics. Out-of-frame TCRbeta clonotypes reportedly had markedly more similar V usage in twins than unrelated donors.

Donors were six healthy women in three monozygous twin pairs. In its sample, this clonotype was seen a few times. Its antigen is not known. This CDR3 spans 16 amino acids. Between the trimmed V and J ends, which lost 10 bases and 2 bases, there was a span of 21 bases. Germline CDR1 MNHEY, CDR2 SVGAGI. TCRdb reprocessed the 5' RACE reads via MiXCR and lists one record per CDR3 protein. This table holds fewer than 450,000 distinct CDR3 sequences, about 28% found once. The origin of this receptor is a woman aged 18 to 55 in good health. The chain couples TRBV6-5 to TRBJ1-3; D is unclear. Sequenced material: PBMCs. CDR3 protein: CATSPAETTAGNTIYF. As DNA, the CDR3 is TGTGCCACCTCACCGGCGGAAACCACCGCTGGAAACACCATATATTTT.